The subject of this entry is one TCR beta chain. Antigen specificity is unknown. In germline, CDR1 is MNHEY, CDR2 SVGAGI. The V segment lost 2 bases and the J segment 0 bases; nucleotides outside the gene matches: 4. This CDR3 spans 16 amino acids. The data originate from a study of T cell responses to AZD1222 COVID-19 vaccine. The assay was immunoSEQ multiplex PCR, and TCRdb's table has in-frame clones only and misses some. The profile shows about 140,000 clones, more than 85% of them singletons. Overall study findings and caveats: Spike-specific TCR breadth and depth grew following two AZD1222 doses. Sampling captured repertoires only after the peak T cell response. Of spike-specific TCRs, nearly half reportedly target regions left unmutated in variants. A mostly white British donor set with more females was recruited, and clonal diversity was possibly underestimated.

J is TRBJ2-7 and V is TRBV6-5; 10 positions match TRBD1. The receptor was isolated from an adult who had recovered from COVID-19. The material sequenced was peripheral blood, taken after recovery from COVID-19. The CDR3 DNA reads as TGTGCCAGCAGTTACCTTGGGACAGGGGTCTCCTACGAGCAGTACTTC. Translation gives CASSYLGTGVSYEQYF.